The 20 T cell receptor beta chains below all came from one sample that was sequenced in a study of T-cell reconstitution after alpha-beta-depleted transplantation in children. It was with unique molecular identifiers that the TCRbeta library was prepared. One entry per CDR3 protein, called by TCRdb with MiXCR from the PCR reads. The table includes 530,000 or so distinct CDR3 sequences, over 25% detected once. Sequenced material: PBMCs, taken before TCRalphabeta/CD19-depleted stem cell transplant. Source of these receptors: a boy younger than two with Wiskott-Aldrich syndrome, due to receive a stem cell transplant.

This clonotype was detected only a few times. V gene TRBV5-6 combines with J gene TRBJ2-1; D remains ambiguous. CDR1 and CDR2 (germline): SGHDT, YYEEEE. Trimming shortened V by 2 bases and J by 0 bases, and 12 bases separated the two germline ends. The CDR3 has 16 amino acids. CDR3 protein: CASSFLGRSSYNEQFF. CDR3 sequence (DNA): TGTGCCAGCAGCTTTCTGGGCAGGAGCTCCTACAATGAGCAGTTCTTC.

Only one count was recorded for this clonotype. The chain joins TRBV20-1 to TRBJ2-5, with 9 bases matching TRBD1. The CDR3 extends over 15 amino acids. CDR1 DFQATT and CDR2 SNEGSKA come from the germline V gene (reference sequence). V trimming: 5 bases; J trimming: 2 bases; junction bases outside the gene matches: 9. The CDR3 spells CSAEQGASIQETQYF. DNA for the CDR3: TGCAGTGCTGAACAGGGGGCGAGTATTCAAGAGACCCAGTACTTC.

This clonotype has more than one count but fewer than ten. The chain carries TRBV6-5 and TRBJ1-1; D unclear. V was pared by 2 bases and J by 0 bases, with 10 bases between. Germline values: CDR1 MNHEY, CDR2 SVGAGI. The length of the CDR3 is 15 residues. The CDR3: CASSYGRFMNTEAFF. The CDR3 nucleotides read TGTGCCAGCAGTTACGGCAGATTCATGAACACTGAAGCTTTCTTT.

This clonotype was seen only a few times. The CDR3 is CASSLGRGILQTGYTF. The CDR3 coding sequence is TGTGCCAGCAGTTTAGGCAGGGGGATTTTACAAACGGGCTACACCTTC. This chain links TRBV12-3 or TRBV12-4 with TRBJ1-2; 7 nucleotides match TRBD1. The V and J ends lost 1 base and 8 bases, in that order; junction bases with no gene match: 13. The length of the CDR3 is 16 residues.

This chain links TRBV5-1 with TRBJ1-2; unclear D gene. The CDR3 has 17 residues. V was trimmed by 0 bases and J by 6 bases, leaving 21 bases between them. Germline V gives CDR1 SGHRS, CDR2 YFSETQ. The CDR3 DNA reads as TGCGCCAGCAGCTTGGGGTGTCCTGGCCGGCGGGCGGATGGCTACACCTTC. Translating it yields CASSLGCPGRRADGYTF.

The chain combines TRBV12-3 or TRBV12-4 with TRBJ2-4; TRBD2 is a possible D gene (7 bases). Trimming cost V 6 bases and J 4 bases, with 16 bases left between them. The CDR3 has 15 amino acids. The CDR3 sequence: CASRGGGASKNIQYF. CDR3 DNA sequence: TGTGCCAGCAGGGGGGGGGGCGCGTCAAAAAACATTCAGTACTTC.

This clonotype was detected a few times. The chain has TRBV12-3 or TRBV12-4 and TRBJ2-7; 12 bases match TRBD2. Trimming at V came to 6 bases and at J to 7 bases, leaving 10 bases not matched to a gene. This CDR3 comprises 15 residues. CDR3 in DNA: TGTGCCAGCAGCCGACTAGCGGGAGCGATGGGTGAGCAGTACTTC. It yields the protein CASSRLAGAMGEQYF.

This rearrangement joins TRBV20-1 to TRBJ2-7; D is perhaps TRBD1 or TRBD2 (5 bases each). Trimming shortened V by 6 bases and J by 1 base, and 19 bases separated the two germline ends. CDR1 and CDR2 (germline): DFQATT, SNEGSKA (reference sequence). This CDR3 is 15 amino acids long. Here the CDR3 DNA reads TGCAGTGCAGGGGTGGGGAGCGGATTTTCCTACGAGCAGTACTTC. Protein sequence: CSAGVGSGFSYEQYF.

This clonotype has a handful of counts. The rearrangement uses TRBV7-9 and TRBJ2-1, with 8 bases aligning to TRBD2. V shed 6 bases and J 4 bases; nucleotides not matched to a gene: 11. The CDR3 totals 16 residues. Germline CDR1 and CDR2: SEHNR and FQNEAQ (reference sequence). CDR3 protein: CASSTQSGRIYNEQFF. The CDR3 DNA follows: TGTGCCAGCAGTACCCAAAGCGGGAGAATTTACAATGAGCAGTTCTTC.

This clonotype was counted a few times. The chain couples TRBV28 to TRBJ1-1; no clear D gene. The germline V gene has CDR1 MDHEN and CDR2 SYDVKM. CDR3 length: 14 residues. V lost 3 bases, J lost 1 base, and 9 bases lay in between. For the CDR3, the DNA is TGTGCCAGCAGTTTGAGGATGGCGAACACTGAAGCTTTCTTT. Its translation is CASSLRMANTEAFF.

The V gene is TRBV5-1, the J gene TRBJ2-1; TRBD2 aligns across 9 bases. V shed 7 bases and J 4 bases; nucleotides not matched to a gene: 12. From germline, CDR1 is SGHRS and CDR2 YFSETQ. The CDR3 has 16 amino acids. The DNA of the CDR3 is TGCGCCAGCGGGAGTCCTAGCGGGACGGCGTACAATGAGCAGTTCTTC. Protein: CASGSPSGTAYNEQFF.

The chain combines TRBV5-1 with TRBJ2-3, with TRBD1 identical over 7 bases. V gave up 3 bases and J gave up 4 bases; unmatched junction bases: 14. From germline, CDR1 is SGHRS and CDR2 YFSETQ. CDR3 size: 17 residues. The CDR3 protein is CASSSRPRGTPSDTQYF. The CDR3, as DNA: TGCGCCAGCAGCTCCCGTCCCAGGGGGACCCCCTCAGATACGCAGTATTTT.

There are a few counts of this clonotype. This chain joins TRBV9 and TRBJ2-5; D not resolved. From germline, CDR1 is SGDLS and CDR2 YYNGEE. The CDR3 totals 14 residues. The V end was cut by 0 bases, the J end by 1 base, with 7 bases between. The CDR3, as DNA: TGTGCCAGCAGCGTAGAAGGGCTCCAAGAGACCCAGTACTTC. Amino acids: CASSVEGLQETQYF.

As regards this clonotype: The junction shows a germline mismatch at one end, possibly a read error. The chain employs TRBV28 and TRBJ2-7; no clear D gene. Germline V gene data show CDR1 as MDHEN and CDR2 as SYDVKM. The CDR3 consists of 12 residues. The CDR3 is CSSSLANYEQYF. The CDR3 DNA reads TGTTCCAGCAGTTTGGCAAACTACGAGCAGTACTTC.

V is TRBV20-1 and J is TRBJ2-5, with 8 positions matching TRBD2. This CDR3 has 14 residues. CDR1 is DFQATT and CDR2 is SNEGSKA in the germline V gene (reference sequence). CDR3 nucleotide sequence: TGCAGCACCTCAGCGGGAGCGTTCGGGGAGACCCAGTACTTC. Its protein product is CSTSAGAFGETQYF.

This chain links TRBV5-1 with TRBJ1-1; D unresolved. CDR3 length: 14 amino acids. Germline lookup yields CDR1 SGHRS and CDR2 YFSETQ. Trimming left V 0 bases short and J 0 bases short, with 6 bases between. Here the CDR3 reads CASSLEWVNTEAFF. DNA of the CDR3: TGCGCCAGCAGCTTGGAGTGGGTGAACACTGAAGCTTTCTTT.

This clonotype was seen only once. The chain is built from TRBV12-3 or TRBV12-4 and TRBJ2-1; perhaps TRBD1 as D (6 bases). The CDR3 is 16 residues long. Trimming cost V 5 bases and J 6 bases, with 20 bases left between them. The CDR3 nucleotides are TGTGCCAGCAGTGGAAGGGTACAGGGTAGTGGCAATGAGCAGTTCTTC. Its translation: CASSGRVQGSGNEQFF.

This chain connects TRBV6-1 to TRBJ2-7, with a weak D call TRBD1 (6 bases). Germline CDR1 and CDR2: MNHNS and SASEGT. The CDR3 spans 15 residues. V was cut by 6 bases and J by 2 bases, with 17 bases left in between. The CDR3 loop reads CASSHYVTGAYEQYF. Written as DNA, the CDR3 is TGTGCCAGCAGCCATTACGTGACAGGAGCCTACGAGCAGTACTTC.

The J gene is TRBJ2-7, the V gene TRBV5-6; the D gene could be TRBD1 or TRBD2 (5 bases each). V dropped 4 bases and J dropped 3 bases, with 14 bases sitting between them. This CDR3 comprises 14 residues. The germline CDR1 and CDR2 sequences are SGHDT and YYEEEE. The CDR3 spells CASSRPGTLYEQYF. DNA for the CDR3: TGTGCCAGCAGCCGTCCCGGGACCCTCTACGAGCAGTACTTC.

This clonotype was observed a handful of times. The chain has TRBV10-3 and TRBJ2-1, with D possibly TRBD2 on 7 matching bases. The CDR3 has 14 amino acids. V shed 7 bases and J shed 9 bases, with 19 bases lying between them. The germline CDR1 and CDR2 sequences are ENHRY and SYGVKD. This chain's CDR3 is CAIMGGGKTGEQFF. The CDR3 coding sequence is TGTGCCATCATGGGGGGGGGCAAAACCGGTGAGCAGTTCTTC.